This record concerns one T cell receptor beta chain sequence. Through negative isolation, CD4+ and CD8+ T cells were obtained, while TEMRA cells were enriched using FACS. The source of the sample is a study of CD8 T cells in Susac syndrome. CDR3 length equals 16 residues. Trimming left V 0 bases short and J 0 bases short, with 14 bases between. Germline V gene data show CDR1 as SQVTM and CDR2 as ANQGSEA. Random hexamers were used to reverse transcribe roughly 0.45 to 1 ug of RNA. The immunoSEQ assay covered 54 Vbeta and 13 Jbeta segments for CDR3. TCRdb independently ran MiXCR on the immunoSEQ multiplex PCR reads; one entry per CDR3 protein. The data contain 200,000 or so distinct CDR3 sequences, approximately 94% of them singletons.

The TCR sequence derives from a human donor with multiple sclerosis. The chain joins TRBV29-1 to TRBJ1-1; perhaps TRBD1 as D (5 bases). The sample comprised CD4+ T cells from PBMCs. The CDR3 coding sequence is TGCAGCGTTGAAGATTCGGGACGGCTAATGAACACTGAAGCTTTCTTT. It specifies CSVEDSGRLMNTEAFF.